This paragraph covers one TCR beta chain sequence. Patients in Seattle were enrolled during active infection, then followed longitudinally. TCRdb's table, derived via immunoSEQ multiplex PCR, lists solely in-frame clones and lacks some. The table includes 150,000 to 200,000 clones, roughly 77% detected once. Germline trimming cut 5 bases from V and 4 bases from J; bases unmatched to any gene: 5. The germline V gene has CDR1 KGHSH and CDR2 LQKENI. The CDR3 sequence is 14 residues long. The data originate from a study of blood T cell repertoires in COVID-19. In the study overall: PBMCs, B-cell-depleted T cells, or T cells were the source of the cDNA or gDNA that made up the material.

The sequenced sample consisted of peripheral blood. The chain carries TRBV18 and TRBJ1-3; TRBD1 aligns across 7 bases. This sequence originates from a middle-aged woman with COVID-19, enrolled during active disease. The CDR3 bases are TGTGCCAGCTCAGCCGGGACAGCGGGAAACACCATATATTTT. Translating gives CASSAGTAGNTIYF.